The clone carrying this T cell receptor beta chain was counted between two and nine times. Antigen specificity is unknown. The PCR made use of 60 Vbeta and 13 Jbeta primers. Here immunoSEQ multiplex PCR was the method, and the copy in TCRdb shows in-frame clones only, minus some. This table has 150,000 to 200,000 clones, 82% appearing once. CDR3 length equals 14 residues. The V gene's germline CDR1 is SGHAT and CDR2 FQNNGV. Trimming stripped 2 bases from V and 4 bases from J, with 11 bases between. This specimen comes from a study of cytomegalovirus exposure and HLA in healthy donors. Findings and caveats of the study: Association of a missense DCLRE1C variant with TCR beta V- and J-gene trimming was reported in a later analysis. Evidence from a later analysis indicated that most CMV-associated TCR beta chains looked HLA-restricted.

This clonotype was obtained from a girl aged 2-10 years in good health and CMV-seropositive. The sequenced sample consisted of PBMCs. The chain couples TRBV11-2 to TRBJ1-2; D is unresolved. The CDR3 loop reads CASSLLPSIYGYTF. The DNA for the CDR3 is TGTGCCAGCAGCTTACTCCCCTCTATCTATGGCTACACCTTC.